This TCR beta chain was sequenced for a study of vaccination and CD4 T cells after COVID-19. Overall study: Typically, post-vaccine samples were obtained a median about 79 days after dose two, within a range of 14 to 241.

The Oncomine TCR Beta short-read assay was applied to DNA of cultured CD4+ T cells. Genomic DNA extraction was carried out from cultured CD4+ T cells. TCRdb reprocessed the PCR reads with MiXCR, giving one entry per CDR3 protein. The table has 20,000 or so distinct CDR3 sequences, approximately 60% seen once; the top ten hold about 8.2%. Points on this clonotype: The antigen is undetermined.

Germline V gene lookup returns CDR1 GTSNPN and CDR2 SVGIG (reference sequence). The V gene lost 2 bases and the J gene lost 12 bases, with 14 bases spanning the gap. CDR3 length equals 12 residues. Treatment denoted: approximately nine-day PBMC culture with coronavirus spike peptide pools or control peptides (ViraFEST assay). The clonotype was recovered from a human donor who had recovered from COVID-19. The sample comprised CD4+ T cells from blood, cultured in vitro. The V and J genes are TRBV30 and TRBJ1-5; D remains ambiguous. As DNA, the CDR3 is TGTGCCTGGAGTATCCAGGCTTCCTACCAGCATTTT. Residues: CAWSIQASYQHF.